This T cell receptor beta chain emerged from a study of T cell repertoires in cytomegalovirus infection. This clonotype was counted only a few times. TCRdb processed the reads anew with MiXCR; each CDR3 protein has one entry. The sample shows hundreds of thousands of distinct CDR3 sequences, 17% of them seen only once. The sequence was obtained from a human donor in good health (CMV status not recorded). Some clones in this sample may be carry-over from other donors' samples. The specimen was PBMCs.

This CDR3 reads CASSPTVNQPQHF. In DNA form, the CDR3 reads TGTGCCAGCTCACCTACGGTGAATCAGCCCCAGCATTTT. This chain uses TRBV18 with TRBJ1-5; no clear D gene. V was shortened by 3 bases and J by 4 bases, with 7 bases between the two germline ends. Germline CDR1 is KGHSH and CDR2 is LQKENI. The CDR3 has 13 amino acids.